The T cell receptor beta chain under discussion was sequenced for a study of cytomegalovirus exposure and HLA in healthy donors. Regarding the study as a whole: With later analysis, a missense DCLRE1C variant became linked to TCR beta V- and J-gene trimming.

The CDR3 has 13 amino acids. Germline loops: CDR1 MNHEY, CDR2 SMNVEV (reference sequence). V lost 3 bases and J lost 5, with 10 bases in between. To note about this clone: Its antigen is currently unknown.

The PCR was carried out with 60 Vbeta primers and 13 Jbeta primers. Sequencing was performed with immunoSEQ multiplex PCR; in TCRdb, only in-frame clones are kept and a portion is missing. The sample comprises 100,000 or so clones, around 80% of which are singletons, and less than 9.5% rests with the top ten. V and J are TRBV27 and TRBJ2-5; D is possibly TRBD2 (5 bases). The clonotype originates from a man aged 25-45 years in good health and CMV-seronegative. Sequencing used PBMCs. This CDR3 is CASSLGVWETQYF. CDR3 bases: TGTGCCAGCAGTTTGGGAGTGTGGGAGACCCAGTACTTC.